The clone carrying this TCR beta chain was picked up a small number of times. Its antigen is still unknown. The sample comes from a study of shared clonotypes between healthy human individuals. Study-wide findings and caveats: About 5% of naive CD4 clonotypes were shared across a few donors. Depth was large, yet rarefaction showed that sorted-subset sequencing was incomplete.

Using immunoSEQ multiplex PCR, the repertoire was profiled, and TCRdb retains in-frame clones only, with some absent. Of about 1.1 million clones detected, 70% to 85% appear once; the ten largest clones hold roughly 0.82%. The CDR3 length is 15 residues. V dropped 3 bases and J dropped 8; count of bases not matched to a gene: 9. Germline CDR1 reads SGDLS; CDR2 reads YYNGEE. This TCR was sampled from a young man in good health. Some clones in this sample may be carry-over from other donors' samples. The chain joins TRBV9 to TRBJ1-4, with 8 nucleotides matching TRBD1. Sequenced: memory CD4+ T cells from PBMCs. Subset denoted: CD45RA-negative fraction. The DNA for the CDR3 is TGTGCCAGCAGCGGTACAGGGGGATCGAGAGAAAAACTGTTTTTT. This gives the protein CASSGTGGSREKLFF.